This T cell receptor beta chain was retrieved from a study of T cells in Graves' hyperthyroidism and ophthalmopathy. General study points: Ophthalmopathy prediction by the model preceded onset by a median approximately 6.1 months. Blood also carried most thyroid clonotypes expanded above 0.001.

V gave up 1 base and J gave up 5 bases; unmatched junction bases: 12. Germline loops: CDR1 GTSNPN, CDR2 SVGIG (reference sequence). The CDR3 runs to 16 residues. Amplification of TCR beta CDR3 regions used RNA as the template. Using the HTBI primer set, a first-round RT-PCR was run on the TCR CDR3. Each CDR3 protein gets one entry after TCRdb re-called the multiplex PCR reads with MiXCR. The sample records 400,000 to 500,000 distinct CDR3 sequences, approximately 14% being singletons. The study enrolled patients aged 18 to 65 with newly diagnosed hyperthyroidism of under 2 months' duration. Used for diagnoses were clinical symptoms, serum thyroxine and TRAb, thyroid ultrasound and orbital computed tomography. Worth noting for this clonotype: As yet, its antigen is unknown.

The specimen was blood. The rearrangement links TRBV30 to TRBJ1-1; 8 bases are shared with TRBD1. The receptor was derived from a woman between 18 and 29 years old with Graves' hyperthyroidism. The CDR3 protein is CAWSGGDRGRETEAFF. The CDR3 DNA follows: TGTGCCTGGAGTGGCGGTGACAGGGGAAGAGAGACTGAAGCTTTCTTT.